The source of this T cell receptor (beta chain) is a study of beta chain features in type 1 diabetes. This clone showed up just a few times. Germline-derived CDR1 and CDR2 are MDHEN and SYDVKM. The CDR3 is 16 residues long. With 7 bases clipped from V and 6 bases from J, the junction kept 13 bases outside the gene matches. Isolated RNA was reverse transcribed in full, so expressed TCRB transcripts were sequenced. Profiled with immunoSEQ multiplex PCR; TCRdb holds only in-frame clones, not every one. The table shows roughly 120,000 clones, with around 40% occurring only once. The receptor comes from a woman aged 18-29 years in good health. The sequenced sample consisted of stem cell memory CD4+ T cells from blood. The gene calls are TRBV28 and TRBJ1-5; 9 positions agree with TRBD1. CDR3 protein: CASIPRGQGFTQPQHF. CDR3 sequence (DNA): TGTGCCAGCATTCCCAGGGGACAGGGTTTTACTCAGCCCCAGCATTTT.